Listed here are 27 T cell receptor beta chains from one sample, sequenced in a study of T cells in Graves' hyperthyroidism and ophthalmopathy. RNA transcripts served as the template for amplifying TCR beta CDR3 regions. Carried out on the TCR CDR3, a first-round RT-PCR used the HTBI primer set. TCRdb processed the multiplex PCR reads anew with MiXCR; each CDR3 protein has one entry. In the table there are approximately 430,000 distinct CDR3 sequences, 14% to 15% of which are singletons. Sequencing was carried out using blood. The receptors come from a man aged 18 to 30 with Graves' ophthalmopathy.

A word on this clonotype: Just one base apart from a much larger clone, this may be a read error. The gene calls are TRBV7-9 and TRBJ2-1; 16 bases are shared with TRBD2. The J call is uncertain, as TRBJ2-7 better fits the DNA end. This CDR3 spans 17 amino acids. Germline lookup yields CDR1 SEHNR and CDR2 FQNEAQ (reference sequence). The CDR3 DNA is TGCGCCAGCAGCTCGGGACTAGCGGGAGGGCCCCACAATGAGCAGTACTTC. It translates to CASSSGLAGGPHNEQYF.

The chain joins TRBV3-1 to TRBJ2-7; TRBD2 is a possible D gene (5 bases). Germline CDR1 and CDR2: LGHDT and YNNKEL (reference sequence). Trimming took off 0 bases at V and 8 bases at J, with 14 bases between the two ends. The CDR3 is made up of 14 amino acids. The DNA for the CDR3 is TGTGCCAGCAGCCAAGACGGGATCCCCTTTCAGCAGTACTTC. Its protein is CASSQDGIPFQQYF.

At least ten counts were recorded for this clonotype. The V call is TRBV5-6, the J call TRBJ2-7, with D possibly being TRBD2 (6 bases). This CDR3 is 13 amino acids long. The germline V gene has CDR1 SGHDT and CDR2 YYEEEE. Trimming took off 4 bases at V and 7 bases at J, with 15 bases between the two ends. The chain's CDR3 is CASSTGPAGEQYF. CDR3 sequence (DNA): TGTGCCAGCAGCACGGGCCCTGCGGGGGAGCAGTACTTC. Supplemented by reference TRBV5-6 and TRBJ2-7, the full variable domain reads DAGVTQSPTHLIKTRGQQVTLRCSPKSGHDTVSWYQQALGQGPQFIFQYYEEEERQRGNFPDRFSGHQFPNYSSELNVNALLLGDSALYLCASSTGPAGEQYFGPGTRLTVT.

Only a few counts were recorded for this clonotype. The rearrangement links TRBV29-1 to TRBJ1-2, with 8 bases aligning to TRBD1. Germline V gene lookup returns CDR1 SQVTM and CDR2 ANQGSEA. The V segment lost 7 bases and the J segment 4 bases; nucleotides outside the gene matches: 8. The CDR3 contains 13 residues. CDR3 in amino acids: CSARPGGAYGYTF. The CDR3 nucleotides read TGCAGCGCCCGGCCAGGGGGCGCCTATGGCTACACCTTC. The full variable domain, with the rest looked up from reference TRBV29-1 and TRBJ1-2, is SAVISQKPSRDICQRGTSLTIQCQVDSQVTMMFWYRQQPGQSLTLIATANQGSEATYESGFVIDKFPISRPNLTFSTLTVSNMSPEDSSIYLCSARPGGAYGYTFGSGTRLTVV.

The gene calls are TRBV27 and TRBJ2-1; 8 nucleotides agree with TRBD1. Germline values: CDR1 MNHEY, CDR2 SMNVEV (reference sequence). This CDR3 contains 14 residues. Losses at the gene ends were 8 bases for V and 7 bases for J; bases not matched to a gene: 10. This CDR3 is CASGSRGRGNEQFF. The CDR3 DNA sequence: TGTGCCAGCGGTTCCAGGGGGCGCGGGAATGAGCAGTTCTTC.

This clonotype has a count of ten or more. The J gene is TRBJ1-2, the V gene TRBV30, with D unresolved. In germline, CDR1 is GTSNPN, CDR2 SVGIG (reference sequence). Between the trimmed V and J ends, which lost 4 bases and 4 bases, there was a span of 13 bases. The CDR3 covers 13 residues. The CDR3 spells CAWINAVGYGYTF. The CDR3 bases are TGTGCCTGGATAAACGCGGTGGGCTATGGCTACACCTTC.

The sample holds a few counts of this clonotype. CDR3 amino acids: CASSLITGGGGNTEAFF. As DNA, the CDR3 is TGTGCCAGCAGCTTGATTACAGGGGGAGGAGGAAACACTGAAGCTTTCTTT. The gene calls are TRBV5-5 and TRBJ1-1; 8 bases fit TRBD1. The CDR3 length is 17 residues. V shed 1 base, J shed 2 bases, and the junction held 10 bases outside the gene matches. Germline CDR1 and CDR2: SGHKS and YYEKEE (reference sequence).

This clonotype occurred many times. The chain is built from TRBV12-3 or TRBV12-4 and TRBJ2-3; 8 bases are shared with TRBD1. The CDR3 runs to 16 residues. V was clipped by 2 bases and J by 1 base; unmatched bases: 5. CDR3 residues: CASSLPRTGRTDTQYF. The CDR3, as DNA: TGTGCCAGCAGTTTACCGCGGACAGGGCGCACAGATACGCAGTATTTT.

This clonotype was counted at least ten times. The chain couples TRBV2 to TRBJ2-1; D ambiguous. Trimming took 1 base from V and 4 from J, leaving 14 bases between them. CDR1 is SNHLY, CDR2 FYNNEI, per germline. This CDR3 comprises 16 residues. The CDR3 DNA reads as TGTGCCAGCAGTGAAGAAGGGAAGATCATGTACAATGAGCAGTTCTTC. This codes for CASSEEGKIMYNEQFF.

This clonotype appeared many times. V and J are TRBV7-9 and TRBJ2-7; 8 bases match TRBD1. V was clipped by 7 bases and J by 4 bases; unmatched bases: 3. There are 12 residues in the CDR3. CDR1 is SEHNR and CDR2 is FQNEAQ in the germline V gene (reference sequence). CDR3 in DNA: TGTGCCAGCAACCAGGGGGCTTACGAGCAGTACTTC. It yields the protein CASNQGAYEQYF.

This clonotype was picked up a small number of times. J is TRBJ2-1 and V is TRBV30, with D possibly matching TRBD2 (5 bases). Trimming shortened V by 6 bases and J by 4 bases, and 16 bases separated the two germline ends. Germline V gene lookup returns CDR1 GTSNPN and CDR2 SVGIG (reference sequence). The CDR3 covers 14 residues. The CDR3 nucleotides are TGTGCCTGCCAGCGGAGTTCAGGATACAATGAGCAGTTCTTC. Protein product: CACQRSSGYNEQFF.

This clonotype was picked up many times. The chain links TRBV18 to TRBJ2-5; weak D call: TRBD2 (6 bases). This CDR3 comprises 14 residues. CDR1 is KGHSH and CDR2 is LQKENI in the germline V gene. V lost 3 bases, J lost 4 bases, and 12 bases lay in between. For the CDR3, the DNA is TGTGCCAGCTCACCTTGGGAGGCGGCAGAGACCCAGTACTTC. This translates into CASSPWEAAETQYF.

This clonotype was counted at least ten times. The chain recombines TRBV10-2 with TRBJ2-2; D might be TRBD2 (5 bases). Germline CDR1 is WSHSY and CDR2 is SAAADI. The CDR3 covers 18 residues. V was pared by 6 bases and J by 1 base, with 21 bases between. The CDR3, as DNA: TGCGCCAGCAGGACCTACCTCGGCGGGCAAGGGAACACCGGGGAGCTGTTTTTT. This codes for CASRTYLGGQGNTGELFF.

The table lists this clonotype with many counts. The chain links TRBV10-1 to TRBJ2-1; 12 bases match TRBD2. CDR3 length: 15 amino acids. Looked up from germline, CDR1 is WNHNN and CDR2 is SYGVQD (reference sequence). Trimming took 7 bases from V and 5 from J; bases not matched to a gene: 6. The CDR3 DNA reads TGCGCCAGCAATCCGGGACTAGCGGGCCACAATGAGCAGTTCTTC. It specifies CASNPGLAGHNEQFF.

The J gene is TRBJ2-1, the V gene TRBV6-1; perhaps TRBD1 as D (5 bases). The germline V gene has CDR1 MNHNS and CDR2 SASEGT. CDR3 size: 15 residues. Trimming stripped 4 bases from V and 0 bases from J, with 10 bases between. CDR3 protein: CASSVQGNSYNEQFF. CDR3 nucleotide sequence: TGTGCCAGCAGTGTTCAGGGCAACTCCTACAATGAGCAGTTCTTC.

This clonotype was counted at least ten times. This sequence joins TRBV4-1 and TRBJ2-1; a possible D gene is TRBD2 (6 bases). V gave up 2 bases and J gave up 3 bases, with 11 bases separating them. From germline, CDR1 is MGHRA and CDR2 YSYEKL. This CDR3 region has 15 residues. CDR3 sequence reads: CASSQRDSNYNEQFF. The CDR3 DNA sequence: TGCGCCAGCAGCCAAAGGGACTCCAACTACAATGAGCAGTTCTTC.

This clonotype was recorded once. The chain uses TRBV12-3 or TRBV12-4 and TRBJ2-7; TRBD1 matches 7 bases. The junction had 7 bases not matched to a gene; V was cut back by 2 bases and J by 3 bases. This CDR3 comprises 15 residues. Here the CDR3 DNA reads TGTGCCAGCAGTTTACCGACAGGGCAGGGCTACGAGCAGTACTTC. Its protein is CASSLPTGQGYEQYF.

This clonotype was seen ten or more times. This rearrangement joins TRBV7-9 to TRBJ2-5; possibly TRBD1 for D (6 bases). The CDR3 loop spans 12 amino acids. V lost 5 bases to trimming and J lost 13 bases, with 17 bases between them. The germline CDR1 and CDR2 sequences are SEHNR and FQNEAQ (reference sequence). The CDR3 region is CASSIRDTGTYF. In DNA form, the CDR3 reads TGTGCCAGCAGCATACGGGACACAGGGACGTACTTC.

This clonotype has a count of ten or more. V usage is TRBV6-5 and J usage is TRBJ1-2; 7 bases match TRBD1. V was pared by 0 bases and J by 5 bases, with 3 bases of the junction left unmatched. The CDR3 is 14 residues long. CDR1 MNHEY and CDR2 SVGAGI come from the germline V gene. CDR3 in amino acids: CASSYSGTVYGYTF. CDR3 bases: TGTGCCAGCAGTTACTCCGGGACAGTATATGGCTACACCTTC.

This clonotype was counted many times. The V call is TRBV7-9, the J call TRBJ2-7, with D perhaps being TRBD1 or TRBD2 (6 bases each). The V gene lost 8 bases and the J gene lost 3 bases, with 14 bases spanning the gap. Germline CDR1 reads SEHNR; CDR2 reads FQNEAQ (reference sequence). This CDR3 has 13 residues. In DNA form, the CDR3 reads TGTGCCAGCGCTAGGGGGGACCACTACGAGCAGTACTTC. It codes for CASARGDHYEQYF.

Worth noting for this clonotype: Just one base apart from a much larger clone, this may be a read error. V and J are TRBV3-1 and TRBJ2-2; the D call may be TRBD1 or TRBD2 (5 bases each). Germline V CDR1 and CDR2: LGHDT, YNNKEL (reference sequence). The CDR3 has 16 amino acids. The CDR3 region has the DNA TGTGCCAGCAGCCAAGGGGGACCCGCGGGCACCGGGGCGCTGTTTTTT. Protein sequence: CASSQGGPAGTGALFF. The full variable domain, in which reference TRBV3-1 and TRBJ2-2 provide the parts outside the CDR3, is DTAVSQTPKYLVTQMGNDKSIKCEQNLGHDTMYWYKQDSKKFLKIMFSYNNKELIINETVPNRFSPKSPDKAHLNLHINSLELGDSAVYFCASSQGGPAGTGALFFGEGSRLTVL.

This clonotype was recorded many times. This chain links TRBV6-1 with TRBJ1-1; TRBD1 matches at 9 bases. CDR1 is MNHNS and CDR2 is SASEGT in the germline V gene. The CDR3 covers 22 residues. The V and J ends lost 0 bases and 0 bases, in that order; junction bases with no gene match: 20. The CDR3: CASSEAEIITGGFGFMNTEAFF. CDR3 bases: TGTGCCAGCAGTGAAGCGGAGATAATAACAGGGGGCTTTGGGTTCATGAACACTGAAGCTTTCTTT.

This clonotype was counted between two and nine times. CDR3 region: CASSAREQYF. CDR3 in DNA: TGTGCCAGCAGCGCGCGGGAGCAGTACTTC. The chain carries TRBV7-2 and TRBJ2-7, with D hard to call. The CDR3 length is 10 residues. Trimming shortened V by 5 bases and J by 7 bases, and 6 bases separated the two germline ends. CDR1 SGHTA and CDR2 FQGNSA come from the germline V gene.

The V and J genes are TRBV18 and TRBJ2-7, with D possibly being TRBD1 (6 bases). Per germline, CDR1 KGHSH and CDR2 LQKENI. Trimming shortened V by 5 bases and J by 2 bases, and 16 bases separated the two germline ends. CDR3 length: 15 residues. The CDR3 loop is CASSFYPGQPYEQYF. Written as DNA, the CDR3 is TGTGCCAGCTCATTTTATCCGGGACAACCCTACGAGCAGTACTTC. Full variable domain (missing parts from reference TRBV18 and TRBJ2-7): NAGVMQNPRHLVRRRGQEARLRCSPMKGHSHVYWYRQLPEEGLKFMVYLQKENIIDESGMPKERFSAEFPKEGPSILRIQQVVRGDSAAYFCASSFYPGQPYEQYFGPGTRLTVT.

This clonotype was recorded many times. The chain employs TRBV18 and TRBJ2-1, with 9 bases fitting TRBD1. There are 15 residues in the CDR3. Germline V gene sequence: CDR1 KGHSH, CDR2 LQKENI. With 2 bases clipped from V and 5 bases from J, the junction kept 4 bases outside the gene matches. The CDR3 region is CASSPGTGLNNEQFF. DNA of the CDR3: TGTGCCAGCTCACCAGGGACAGGGCTAAACAATGAGCAGTTCTTC.

The sample holds a few counts of this clonotype. This chain links TRBV6-1 with TRBJ2-3, with 10 nucleotides matching TRBD1. The CDR3 has 18 residues. Germline CDR1 and CDR2: MNHNS and SASEGT. The ends lost 2 bases at V and 3 bases at J; junction bases unmatched: 11. This chain's CDR3 is CASSETPRTGGGTDTQYF. Written as DNA, the CDR3 is TGTGCCAGCAGTGAAACCCCTAGGACAGGGGGTGGGACAGATACGCAGTATTTT.

CDR3 region: CASSFWAAGGQETQYF. CDR3 nucleotides: TGTGCCAGCAGTTTCTGGGCAGCGGGTGGCCAAGAGACCCAGTACTTC. The rearrangement joins TRBV27 to TRBJ2-5, with a tentative D call TRBD2 (6 bases). The V and J ends lost 3 bases and 1 base respectively, with 15 bases between them. The CDR3 covers 16 residues. Germline V CDR1 and CDR2: MNHEY, SMNVEV (reference sequence).